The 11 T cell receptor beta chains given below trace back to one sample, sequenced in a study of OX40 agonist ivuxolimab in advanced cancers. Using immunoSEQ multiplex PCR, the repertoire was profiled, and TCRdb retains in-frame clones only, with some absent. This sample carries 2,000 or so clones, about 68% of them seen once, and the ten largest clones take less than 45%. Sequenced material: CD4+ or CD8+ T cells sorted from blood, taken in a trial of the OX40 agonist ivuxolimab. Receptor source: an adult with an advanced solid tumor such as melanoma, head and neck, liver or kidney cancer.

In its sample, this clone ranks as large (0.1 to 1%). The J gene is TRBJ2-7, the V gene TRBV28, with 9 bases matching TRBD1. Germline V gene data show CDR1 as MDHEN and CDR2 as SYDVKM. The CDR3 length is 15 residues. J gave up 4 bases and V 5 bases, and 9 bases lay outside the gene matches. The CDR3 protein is CASSKQLDRGYEQYF. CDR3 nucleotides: TGTGCCAGCAGTAAGCAACTGGACAGGGGTTACGAGCAGTACTTC.

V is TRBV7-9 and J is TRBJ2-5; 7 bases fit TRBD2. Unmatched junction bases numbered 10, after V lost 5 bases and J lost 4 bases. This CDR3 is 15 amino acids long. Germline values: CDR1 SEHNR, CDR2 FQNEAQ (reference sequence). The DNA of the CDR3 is TGTGCCAGCAGCCCCGGGGGAGGGGAGATAGAGACCCAGTACTTC. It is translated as CASSPGGGEIETQYF. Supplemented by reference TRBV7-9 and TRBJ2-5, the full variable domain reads DTGVSQNPRHKITKRGQNVTFRCDPISEHNRLYWYRQTLGQGPEFLTYFQNEAQLEKSRLLSDRFSAERPKGSFSTLEIQRTEQGDSAMYLCASSPGGGEIETQYFGPGTRLLVL.

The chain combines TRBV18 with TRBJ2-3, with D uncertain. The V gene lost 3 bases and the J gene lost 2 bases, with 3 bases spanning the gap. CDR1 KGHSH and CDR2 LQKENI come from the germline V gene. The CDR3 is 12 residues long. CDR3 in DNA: TGTGCCAGCTCACCCTCCACAGATACGCAGTATTTT. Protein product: CASSPSTDTQYF.

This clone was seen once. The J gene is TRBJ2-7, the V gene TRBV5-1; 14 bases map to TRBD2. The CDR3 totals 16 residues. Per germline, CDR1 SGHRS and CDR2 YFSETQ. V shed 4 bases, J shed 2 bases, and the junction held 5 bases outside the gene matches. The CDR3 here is CASSLGTSGGTYEQYF. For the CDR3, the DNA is TGCGCCAGCAGCCTTGGGACTAGCGGGGGTACCTACGAGCAGTACTTC.

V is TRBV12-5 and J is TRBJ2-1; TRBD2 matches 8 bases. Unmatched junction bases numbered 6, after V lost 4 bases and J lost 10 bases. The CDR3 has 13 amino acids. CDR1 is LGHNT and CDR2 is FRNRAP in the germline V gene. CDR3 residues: CASGSAGGLEQFF. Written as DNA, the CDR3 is TGTGCTAGTGGTTCGGCGGGGGGACTGGAGCAGTTCTTC.

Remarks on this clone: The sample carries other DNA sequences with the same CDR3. The CDR3 bases are TGTGCCAGCAGCTTAGGAGGTTTCGGCAATCAGCCCCAGCATTTT. It specifies CASSLGGFGNQPQHF. The V gene is TRBV7-2, the J gene TRBJ1-5; D unresolved. This CDR3 region has 15 residues. V was cut by 1 base and J by 2 bases, with 9 bases left in between. Germline V gene data show CDR1 as SGHTA and CDR2 as FQGNSA.

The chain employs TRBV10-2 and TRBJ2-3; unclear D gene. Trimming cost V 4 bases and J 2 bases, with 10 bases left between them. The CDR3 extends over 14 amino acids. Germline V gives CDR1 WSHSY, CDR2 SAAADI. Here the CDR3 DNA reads TGCGCCAGCAGTGTTGAGACCCACACAGATACGCAGTATTTT. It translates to CASSVETHTDTQYF.

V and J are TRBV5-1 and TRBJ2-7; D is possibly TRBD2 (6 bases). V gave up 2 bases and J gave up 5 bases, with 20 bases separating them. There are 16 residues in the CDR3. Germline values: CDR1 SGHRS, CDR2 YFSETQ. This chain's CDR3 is CASSFLGRRVVDEQYF. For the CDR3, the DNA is TGCGCCAGCAGCTTCCTGGGACGGAGGGTCGTGGACGAGCAGTACTTC. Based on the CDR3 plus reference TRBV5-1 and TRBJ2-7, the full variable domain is KAGVTQTPRYLIKTRGQQVTLSCSPISGHRSVSWYQQTPGQGLQFLFEYFSETQRNKGNFPGRFSGRQFSNSRSEMNVSTLELGDSALYLCASSFLGRRVVDEQYFGPGTRLTVT.

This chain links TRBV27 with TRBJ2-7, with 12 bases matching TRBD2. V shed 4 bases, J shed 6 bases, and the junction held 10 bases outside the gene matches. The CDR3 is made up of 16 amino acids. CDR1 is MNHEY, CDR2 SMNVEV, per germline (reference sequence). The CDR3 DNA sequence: TGTGCCAGCAGTTCCTCTAGCGGGAGGGCCTTCATCGAGCAGTACTTC. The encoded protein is CASSSSSGRAFIEQYF.

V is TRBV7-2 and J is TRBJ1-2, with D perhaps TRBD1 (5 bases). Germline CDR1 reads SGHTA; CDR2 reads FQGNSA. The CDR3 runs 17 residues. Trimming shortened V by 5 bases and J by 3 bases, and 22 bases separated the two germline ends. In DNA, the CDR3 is TGTGCCAGCAGCCCTTGGAGGAGCGGGGGATCGTACTATGGCTACACCTTC. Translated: CASSPWRSGGSYYGYTF.

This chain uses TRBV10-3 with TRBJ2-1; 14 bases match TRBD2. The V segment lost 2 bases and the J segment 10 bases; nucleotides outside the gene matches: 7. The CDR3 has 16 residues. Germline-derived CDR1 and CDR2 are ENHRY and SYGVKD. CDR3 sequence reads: CAISEQGLAGVREQFF. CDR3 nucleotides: TGTGCCATCAGTGAGCAGGGACTAGCGGGAGTCAGGGAGCAGTTCTTC.